This T cell receptor beta chain was sequenced for a study of cytomegalovirus exposure and HLA in healthy donors. Whole-study findings and limits: In a later analysis, TCR beta V- and J-gene trimming showed a link to a missense DCLRE1C variant. Some TCR beta chains (over 150 of them) were listed as cytomegalovirus-associated. A later analysis appeared to link common viral pathogens to several of the most significant clusters.

The CDR3 has 15 amino acids. Germline CDR1 SGHAT, CDR2 FQDESV (reference sequence). V dropped 0 bases and J dropped 5; count of bases not matched to a gene: 6. As for this clone: Its antigen is not known.

Nominal health characterized the donors when sampled, though unrecorded immune exposures were likely. A multiplex PCR was run with 60 Vbeta primers and 13 Jbeta primers. Sequencing was performed with immunoSEQ multiplex PCR; in TCRdb, only in-frame clones are kept and a portion is missing. This sample's clone table lists approximately 75,000 clones. The V gene is TRBV11-1, the J gene TRBJ2-7, with 8 bases lining up with TRBD1. The sequence was collected from a boy aged 5-17 years in good health and CMV-seronegative. Sequencing was carried out using PBMCs. CDR3 nucleotide sequence: TGTGCCAGCAGCTTAGCGTTTTCAGGGGGCGACGAGCAGTACTTC. Protein sequence: CASSLAFSGGDEQYF. Variable domain in full (rest from reference TRBV11-1 and TRBJ2-7): EAEVAQSPRYKITEKSQAVAFWCDPISGHATLYWYRQILGQGPELLVQFQDESVVDDSQLPKDRFSAERLKGVDSTLKIQPAELGDSAMYLCASSLAFSGGDEQYFGPGTRLTVT.